The next 21 T cell receptor beta chains were all read from a single sample in a study of T cells of healthy individuals. TCRdb reanalysed the 5' RACE reads using MiXCR and keeps one entry per CDR3 protein. Here the sample spans about 57,000 distinct CDR3 sequences, about a sixth being singletons. Source of these receptors: a human donor in good health.

The sample holds many counts of this clonotype. The chain carries TRBV5-6 and TRBJ1-1; TRBD1 is a possible D gene (5 bases). CDR1 is SGHDT, CDR2 YYEEEE, per germline. V gave up 3 bases and J gave up 0 bases, with 15 bases separating them. The CDR3 covers 16 residues. DNA for the CDR3: TGTGCCAGCAGCTCACCCCGACAGTTAATGAACACTGAAGCTTTCTTT. The encoded protein is CASSSPRQLMNTEAFF. The variable domain in full, with the rest retrieved from reference TRBV5-6 and TRBJ1-1, is DAGVTQSPTHLIKTRGQQVTLRCSPKSGHDTVSWYQQALGQGPQFIFQYYEEEERQRGNFPDRFSGHQFPNYSSELNVNALLLGDSALYLCASSSPRQLMNTEAFFGQGTRLTVV.

This clonotype appeared a few times. CDR3 protein: CASSLESGSVYEQYF. The CDR3 DNA is TGTGCCAGCAGCTTAGAGAGCGGGAGTGTTTACGAGCAGTACTTC. The chain links TRBV7-2 to TRBJ2-7, with TRBD2 matching over 8 bases. This CDR3 comprises 15 residues. J gave up 4 bases and V 1 base, and 6 bases lay outside the gene matches. Per germline, CDR1 SGHTA and CDR2 FQGNSA.

This clonotype was seen a few times. The chain recombines TRBV5-1 with TRBJ2-3; TRBD1 matches 7 bases. CDR1 and CDR2 from the germline V gene are SGHRS and YFSETQ. The CDR3 length is 15 residues. V gave up 7 bases and J gave up 0 bases; unmatched junction bases: 8. CDR3 nucleotides: TGCGCCAGCGGAACACAGGGGCCCAGCACAGATACGCAGTATTTT. It is translated as CASGTQGPSTDTQYF. The whole variable domain, filled in from reference TRBV5-1 and TRBJ2-3, reads KAGVTQTPRYLIKTRGQQVTLSCSPISGHRSVSWYQQTPGQGLQFLFEYFSETQRNKGNFPGRFSGRQFSNSRSEMNVSTLELGDSALYLCASGTQGPSTDTQYFGPGTRLTVL.

This clonotype occurred many times. The rearrangement joins TRBV6-2 or TRBV6-3 to TRBJ1-5; the D gene is possibly TRBD1 (6 bases). The germline V gene encodes CDR1 MNHEY and CDR2 SVGEGT. The CDR3 is made up of 12 amino acids. Trimming removed 7 bases from V and 2 bases from J, with 6 bases in between. CDR3 residues: CASTGGNQPQHF. DNA for the CDR3: TGTGCCAGCACAGGGGGCAATCAGCCCCAGCATTTT.

In its sample, this clonotype was seen many times. The chain links TRBV7-9 to TRBJ2-1, with D perhaps TRBD1 or TRBD2 (5 bases each). CDR1 is SEHNR and CDR2 is FQNEAQ in the germline V gene (reference sequence). This CDR3 region has 13 residues. Trimming shortened V by 3 bases and J by 6 bases, and 9 bases separated the two germline ends. CDR3 coding DNA: TGTGCCAGCAGCTTTGGGACCCCCAATGAGCAGTTCTTC. This gives the protein CASSFGTPNEQFF. Looking up the rest from reference TRBV7-9 and TRBJ2-1 gives the full variable domain: DTGVSQNPRHKITKRGQNVTFRCDPISEHNRLYWYRQTLGQGPEFLTYFQNEAQLEKSRLLSDRFSAERPKGSFSTLEIQRTEQGDSAMYLCASSFGTPNEQFFGPGTRLTVL.

This clonotype has just a few counts. The chain employs TRBV25-1 and TRBJ2-7; 12 bases align to TRBD1. V shed 4 bases and J 7 bases; nucleotides not matched to a gene: 5. This CDR3 comprises 14 residues. Germline CDR1 reads MGHDK; CDR2 reads SYGVNS. CDR3 protein: CASSAGQGAIEQYF. Written as DNA, the CDR3 is TGTGCCAGCAGTGCGGGACAGGGGGCGATTGAGCAGTACTTC.

This clonotype was detected many times. The rearrangement uses TRBV4-1 and TRBJ2-2; D not resolved. Per the germline V gene, CDR1 is MGHRA and CDR2 is YSYEKL. The CDR3 length is 15 residues. V was cut by 1 base and J by 6 bases, with 12 bases left in between. The CDR3 DNA reads as TGCGCCAGCAGCCAAGTGACGGGTTGGGCCGGGGAGCTGTTTTTT. Residues: CASSQVTGWAGELFF.

This clonotype was seen repeatedly, ten times or more. V is TRBV6-5 and J is TRBJ1-5; 7 bases fit TRBD1. This CDR3 region has 13 residues. Germline V gives CDR1 MNHEY, CDR2 SVGAGI. Germline trimming cut 5 bases from V and 3 bases from J; bases unmatched to any gene: 1. The CDR3, as DNA: TGTGCCAGCAGTACAGGGGCCAATCAGCCCCAGCATTTT. This gives the protein CASSTGANQPQHF.

This clonotype was observed at least ten times. Mismatch with germline at one junction end may stem from a read error. The V call is TRBV3-1, the J call TRBJ2-7; the D is unclear. CDR3 length: 12 amino acids. The V gene's germline CDR1 is LGHDT and CDR2 YNNKEL (reference sequence). The CDR3 loop reads CASSQAGYEQYF. The CDR3 region has the DNA TGCGCCAGCAGCCAAGCCGGATACGAGCAGTACTTC.

The J gene is TRBJ2-7, the V gene TRBV3-1, with D possibly TRBD2 on 6 matching bases. The CDR3 has 15 residues. Germline CDR1 reads LGHDT; CDR2 reads YNNKEL (reference sequence). Trimming removed 2 bases from V and 3 bases from J, with 14 bases in between. The CDR3 DNA reads as TGTGCCAGCAGCCAATTTGTGGGAGGTGGCTACGAGCAGTACTTC. It translates to CASSQFVGGGYEQYF.

This rearrangement joins TRBV28 to TRBJ1-5; D gene unclear. The CDR3 has 12 residues. Trimming left V 2 bases short and J 5 bases short, with 4 bases between. Germline V gene sequence: CDR1 MDHEN, CDR2 SYDVKM. The CDR3 nucleotides are TGTGCCAGCAGTTTAAAGGATCAGCCCCAGCATTTT. Translating it yields CASSLKDQPQHF.

This clonotype was counted at least ten times. The chain links TRBV10-3 to TRBJ2-2, with TRBD1 matching 10 bases. This CDR3 comprises 13 residues. CDR1 is ENHRY, CDR2 SYGVKD, per germline. V shed 9 bases and J 8 bases; nucleotides not matched to a gene: 6. The chain's CDR3 is CAIEGQGNGELFF. As DNA, the CDR3 is TGTGCCATTGAGGGACAGGGGAATGGGGAGCTGTTTTTT.

The gene calls are TRBV4-2 and TRBJ1-5; 7 nucleotides line up with TRBD1. Per germline, CDR1 LGHNA and CDR2 YNFKEQ. Losses at the gene ends were 1 base for V and 7 bases for J; bases not matched to a gene: 10. The CDR3 length is 16 residues. CDR3 bases: TGTGCCAGCAGCCAAGCCCCTACCCAGGGGGAGCAGCCCCAGCATTTT. Protein sequence: CASSQAPTQGEQPQHF.

The chain has TRBV7-2 and TRBJ1-1, with D possibly being TRBD1 (5 bases). CDR1 and CDR2 (germline): SGHTA, FQGNSA. The CDR3 consists of 13 residues. Trimming shortened V by 2 bases and J by 3 bases, and 7 bases separated the two germline ends. The CDR3 DNA reads as TGTGCCAGCAGCTTACAAGGGGACACTGAAGCTTTCTTT. It codes for CASSLQGDTEAFF.

The chain has TRBV27 and TRBJ2-7; 8 bases fit TRBD1. The CDR3 runs 14 residues. The junction had 5 bases not matched to a gene; V was cut back by 4 bases and J by 3 bases. From germline, CDR1 is MNHEY and CDR2 SMNVEV (reference sequence). Here the CDR3 DNA reads TGTGCCAGCAGTTCCACAGGGGGTCTCTACGAGCAGTACTTC. The encoded protein is CASSSTGGLYEQYF.

The J gene is TRBJ1-2, the V gene TRBV12-3 or TRBV12-4; D not certain. V shed 3 bases and J shed 6 bases, with 11 bases lying between them. The CDR3 contains 13 residues. CDR3 loop: CASSFGRHDGYTF. In DNA form, the CDR3 reads TGTGCCAGCAGTTTTGGCCGGCACGATGGCTACACCTTC.

The chain carries TRBV20-1 and TRBJ2-5; 8 bases are a match to TRBD2. CDR3 size: 14 residues. Trimming at V came to 3 bases and at J to 1 base, leaving 4 bases not matched to a gene. Germline V CDR1 and CDR2: DFQATT, SNEGSKA (reference sequence). The CDR3 spells CSARDGGAQETQYF. CDR3 in DNA: TGCAGTGCTAGGGACGGGGGGGCCCAAGAGACCCAGTACTTC.

Many counts were recorded for this clonotype. The CDR3 DNA sequence: TGTGCCAGCGGAAGGGGTCTTCTGCAACTAGCCAAAAACATTCAGTACTTC. The encoded protein is CASGRGLLQLAKNIQYF. V and J are TRBV12-3 or TRBV12-4 and TRBJ2-4; D is possibly TRBD1 (5 bases). The CDR3 has 17 amino acids. V lost 8 bases, J lost 0 bases, and 20 bases lay in between.

The chain links TRBV6-5 to TRBJ1-5, with D uncertain. The CDR3 totals 12 residues. Per germline, CDR1 MNHEY and CDR2 SVGAGI. V was cut by 2 bases and J by 8 bases, with 7 bases left in between. DNA of the CDR3: TGTGCCAGCAGTTACATAGGCAAGCCCCAGCATTTT. Translation: CASSYIGKPQHF.

This clonotype was seen ten or more times. CDR3 in amino acids: CSAIRQGADGYTF. CDR3 sequence (DNA): TGCAGTGCAATCCGACAGGGGGCGGATGGCTACACCTTC. The V and J genes are TRBV20-1 and TRBJ1-2; TRBD1 agrees at 10 bases. From germline, CDR1 is DFQATT and CDR2 SNEGSKA (reference sequence). This CDR3 is built from 13 residues. V shed 6 bases and J 6 bases; nucleotides not matched to a gene: 7.

In its sample, this clonotype was seen a few times. The chain employs TRBV5-5 and TRBJ1-1; 8 nucleotides agree with TRBD1. The CDR3 is made up of 14 amino acids. The V segment lost 0 bases and the J segment 7 bases; nucleotides outside the gene matches: 5. Germline CDR1 SGHKS, CDR2 YYEKEE (reference sequence). The CDR3, as DNA: TGTGCCAGCAGCTTGGCAGGGGGCCGGGGTGAAGCTTTCTTT. It specifies CASSLAGGRGEAFF.